This T cell receptor (beta chain) was obtained from a study of blood T cell repertoires in COVID-19. V dropped 6 bases and J dropped 8 bases, with 7 bases sitting between them. Germline CDR1 and CDR2: MNHEY and SVGAGI. The CDR3 is 11 amino acids. Sequenced by immunoSEQ multiplex PCR; TCRdb stores in-frame clones only, minus some. The sample records over 50,000 clones, about nine tenths being singletons. Sequenced input: peripheral blood. The chain employs TRBV6-5 and TRBJ2-2; D may be TRBD2 (5 bases). This clonotype originated in a woman in her sixties with active or convalescent COVID-19. This CDR3 is CASRSGGELFF. The CDR3 DNA reads TGTGCCAGCAGATCGGGAGGGGAGCTGTTTTTT.